The T cell receptor (beta chain) under discussion was sequenced for a study of identical twins. Study results and limitations: Beta out-of-frame sequences showed weaker excess sharing between twins.

The length of the CDR3 is 14 residues. Germline values: CDR1 KGHDR, CDR2 SFDVKD. Trimming took 6 bases from V and 4 from J, leaving 12 bases between them. This clonotype was detected ten times or more. The antigen remains unidentified. MiXCR was run by TCRdb on the 5' RACE reads, yielding one entry per CDR3 protein. The table lists approximately 680,000 distinct CDR3 sequences, under 8.5% of them singletons. These data also featured in a second study, about yellow fever vaccine responses in identical twins.

The sample was PBMCs. The rearrangement uses TRBV24-1 and TRBJ2-1; perhaps TRBD2 as D (5 bases). The receptor comes from a woman younger than 30 in good health. As DNA, the CDR3 is TGTGCCACCAGTATTGGCGGGTCTTACAATGAGCAGTTCTTC. Protein sequence: CATSIGGSYNEQFF.